The entry below describes one T cell receptor (beta chain). The data belong to a study of blood T cell repertoires in COVID-19. Background on the study: Specimens from acute and convalescent COVID-19 originated in the United States, Italy and Spain. PBMCs, B-cell-depleted T cells, or T cells provided the cDNA or gDNA that made up the material.

Original methodology: Reference gene primer amplification in the assay estimated nucleated cell counts. Libraries were prepared by immunoSEQ multiplex PCR; TCRdb keeps only in-frame clonotypes and omits some of them. Clone size and V and J calls were adopted from that table, with D and trimming inferred from the DNA. The sample has fewer than 120,000 clones, less than 85% seen once. Trimming left V 5 bases short and J 4 bases short, with 15 bases between. The CDR3 spans 14 residues. Germline CDR1 and CDR2: SGHTA and FQGNSA. Sequencing was performed on peripheral blood. The V gene is TRBV7-2, the J gene TRBJ2-7, with a possible D match to TRBD1 (6 bases). This receptor was taken from a woman aged 80 or over with acute or convalescent COVID-19. The CDR3 DNA is TGTGCCAGCAGCGCCCACAGGGAATCGTACGAGCAGTACTTC. Translating it yields CASSAHRESYEQYF.